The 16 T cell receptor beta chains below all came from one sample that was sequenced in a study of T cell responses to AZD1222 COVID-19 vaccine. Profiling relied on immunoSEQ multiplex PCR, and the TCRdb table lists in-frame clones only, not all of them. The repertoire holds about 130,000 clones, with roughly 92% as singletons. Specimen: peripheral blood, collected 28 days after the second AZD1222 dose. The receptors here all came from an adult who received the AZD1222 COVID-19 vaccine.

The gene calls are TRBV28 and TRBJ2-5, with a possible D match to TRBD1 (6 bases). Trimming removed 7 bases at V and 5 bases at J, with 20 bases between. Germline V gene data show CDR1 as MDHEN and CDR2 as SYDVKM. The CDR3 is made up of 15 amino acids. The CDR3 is CASNPSTGWGETQYF. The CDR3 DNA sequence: TGTGCCAGCAATCCCTCGACAGGCTGGGGGGAGACCCAGTACTTC.

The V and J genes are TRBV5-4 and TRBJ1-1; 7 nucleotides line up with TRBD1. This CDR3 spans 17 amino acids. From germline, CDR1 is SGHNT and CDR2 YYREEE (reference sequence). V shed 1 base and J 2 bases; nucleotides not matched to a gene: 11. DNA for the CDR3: TGTGCCAGCAGCTTGCCCGGTCCCCGGGACAGAAACACTGAAGCTTTCTTT. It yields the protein CASSLPGPRDRNTEAFF.

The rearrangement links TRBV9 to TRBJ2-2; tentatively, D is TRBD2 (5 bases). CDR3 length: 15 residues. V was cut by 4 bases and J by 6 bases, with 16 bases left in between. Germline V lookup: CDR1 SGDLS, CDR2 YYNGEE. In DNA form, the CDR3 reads TGTGCCAGCAGCCCCCCCCGGGGTACGGCCGGGGAGCTGTTTTTT. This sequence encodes CASSPPRGTAGELFF.

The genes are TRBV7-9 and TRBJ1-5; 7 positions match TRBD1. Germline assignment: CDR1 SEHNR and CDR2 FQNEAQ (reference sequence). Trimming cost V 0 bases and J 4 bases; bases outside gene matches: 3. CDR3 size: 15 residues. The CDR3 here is CASSLAGGGNQPQHF. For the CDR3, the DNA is TGTGCCAGCAGCTTAGCAGGGGGCGGGAATCAGCCCCAGCATTTT.

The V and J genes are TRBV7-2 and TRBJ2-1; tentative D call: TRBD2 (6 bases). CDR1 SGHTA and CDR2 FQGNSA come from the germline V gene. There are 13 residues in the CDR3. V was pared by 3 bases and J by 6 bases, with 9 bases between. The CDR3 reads CASSFGTANEQFF. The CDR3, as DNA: TGTGCCAGCAGCTTTGGGACTGCCAATGAGCAGTTCTTC.

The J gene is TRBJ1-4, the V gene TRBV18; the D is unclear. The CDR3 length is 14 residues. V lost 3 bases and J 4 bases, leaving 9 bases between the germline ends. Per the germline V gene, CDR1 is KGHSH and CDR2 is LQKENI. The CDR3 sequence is CASSPNSGNEKLFF. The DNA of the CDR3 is TGTGCCAGCTCACCCAACAGCGGTAATGAAAAACTGTTTTTT.

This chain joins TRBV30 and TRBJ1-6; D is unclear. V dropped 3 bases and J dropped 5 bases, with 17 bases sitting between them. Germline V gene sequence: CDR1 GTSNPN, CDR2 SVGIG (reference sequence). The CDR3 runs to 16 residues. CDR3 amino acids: CAWSAGAWTDNSPLHF. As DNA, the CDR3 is TGTGCCTGGAGCGCAGGAGCATGGACCGATAATTCACCCCTCCACTTT.

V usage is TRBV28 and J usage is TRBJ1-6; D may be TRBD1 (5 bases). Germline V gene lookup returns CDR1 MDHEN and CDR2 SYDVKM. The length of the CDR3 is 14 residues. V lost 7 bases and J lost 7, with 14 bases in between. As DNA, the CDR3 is TGTGCCAGCACCGTCGGGGGGGTAAATTCACCCCTCCACTTT. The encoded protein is CASTVGGVNSPLHF.

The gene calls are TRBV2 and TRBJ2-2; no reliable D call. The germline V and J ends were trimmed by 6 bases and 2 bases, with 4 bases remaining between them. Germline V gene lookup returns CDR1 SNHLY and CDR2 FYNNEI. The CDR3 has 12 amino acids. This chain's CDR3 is CASSGNTGELFF. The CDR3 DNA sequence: TGTGCCAGCAGCGGAAACACCGGGGAGCTGTTTTTT.

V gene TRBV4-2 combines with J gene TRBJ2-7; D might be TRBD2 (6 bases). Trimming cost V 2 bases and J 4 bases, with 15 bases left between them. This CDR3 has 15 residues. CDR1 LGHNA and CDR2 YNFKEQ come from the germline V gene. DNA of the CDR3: TGTGCCAGCAGCCAACGACTCGGGGGAGCGTACGAGCAGTACTTC. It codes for CASSQRLGGAYEQYF.

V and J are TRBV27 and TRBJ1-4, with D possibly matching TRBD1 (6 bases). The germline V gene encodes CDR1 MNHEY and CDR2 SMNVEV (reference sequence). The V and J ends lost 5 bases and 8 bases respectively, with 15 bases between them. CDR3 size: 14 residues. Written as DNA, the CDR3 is TGTGCCAGCAGTGACAGGCCTTTCGCGGAAAAACTGTTTTTT. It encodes CASSDRPFAEKLFF.

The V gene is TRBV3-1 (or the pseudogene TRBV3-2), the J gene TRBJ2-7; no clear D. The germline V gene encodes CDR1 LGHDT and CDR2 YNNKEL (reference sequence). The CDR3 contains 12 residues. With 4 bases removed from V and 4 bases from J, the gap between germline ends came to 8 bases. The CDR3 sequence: CASSLPGYEQYF. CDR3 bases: TGTGCCAGCAGCCTCCCCGGGTACGAGCAGTACTTC.

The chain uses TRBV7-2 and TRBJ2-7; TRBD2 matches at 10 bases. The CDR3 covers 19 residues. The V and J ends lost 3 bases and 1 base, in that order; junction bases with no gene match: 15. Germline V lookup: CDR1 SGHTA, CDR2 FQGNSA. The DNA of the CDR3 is TGTGCCAGCAGCTTGTTCTCCAGGACTCTAGCGGGGGCTTCCTACGAGCAGTACTTC. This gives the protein CASSLFSRTLAGASYEQYF.

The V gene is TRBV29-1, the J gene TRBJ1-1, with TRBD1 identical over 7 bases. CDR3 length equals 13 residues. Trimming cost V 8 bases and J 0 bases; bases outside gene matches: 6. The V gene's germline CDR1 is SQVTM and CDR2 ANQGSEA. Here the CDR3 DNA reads TGCAGCACACTGGGACAGTTGAACACTGAAGCTTTCTTT. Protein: CSTLGQLNTEAFF.

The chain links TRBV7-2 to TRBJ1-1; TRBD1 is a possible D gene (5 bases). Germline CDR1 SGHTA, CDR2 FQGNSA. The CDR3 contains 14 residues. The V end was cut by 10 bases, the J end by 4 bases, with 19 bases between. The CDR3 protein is CATPPGDSTTEAFF. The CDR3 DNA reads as TGTGCCACGCCGCCGGGGGACTCCACCACTGAAGCTTTCTTT. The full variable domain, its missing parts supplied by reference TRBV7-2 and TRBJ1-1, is GAGVSQSPSNKVTEKGKDVELRCDPISGHTALYWYRQSLGQGLEFLIYFQGNSAPDKSGLPSDRFSAERTGGSVSTLTIQRTQQEDSAVYLCATPPGDSTTEAFFGQGTRLTVV.

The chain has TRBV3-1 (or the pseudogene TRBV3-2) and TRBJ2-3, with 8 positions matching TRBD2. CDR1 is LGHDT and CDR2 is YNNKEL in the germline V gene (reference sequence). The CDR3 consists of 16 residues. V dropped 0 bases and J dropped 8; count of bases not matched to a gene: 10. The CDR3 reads CASSQDLGAGEGTQYF. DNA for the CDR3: TGTGCCAGCAGCCAAGATCTGGGAGCGGGAGAGGGTACGCAGTATTTT.